These 27 T cell receptor beta chains came from one sample sequenced in a study of identical twins. A single record per CDR3 protein comes from TCRdb applying MiXCR to the 5' RACE reads. The sample lists 450,000 or so distinct CDR3 sequences, around 24% occurring once. Another study also made use of these data, one on T cells expressing NK-cell markers.

Sequencing used CD4+ T cells sorted from blood. These receptors all come from a woman aged 18 to 35 in good health.

The chain has TRBV3-1 and TRBJ2-3; TRBD2 aligns across 12 bases. The CDR3 spans 20 residues. Per the germline V gene, CDR1 is LGHDT and CDR2 is YNNKEL (reference sequence). Losses at the gene ends were 2 bases for V and 0 bases for J; bases not matched to a gene: 12. In nucleotides, the CDR3 is TGTGCCAGCAGCCAATGGGGGTTGCTAGCGGGAGGGACTAGCACAGATACGCAGTATTTT. Its protein is CASSQWGLLAGGTSTDTQYF.

In this sample, this clonotype turned up a few times. V is TRBV30 and J is TRBJ2-7; 9 bases map to TRBD1. After removal of 5 bases from V and 6 bases from J, the junction contained 8 bases not matched to a gene. The CDR3 runs to 13 residues. The germline V gene encodes CDR1 GTSNPN and CDR2 SVGIG (reference sequence). Here the CDR3 reads CAWGRDRVSEQYF. The DNA for the CDR3 is TGTGCCTGGGGCCGGGACAGGGTAAGCGAGCAGTACTTC.

The table lists this clonotype with a few counts. The gene calls are TRBV7-9 and TRBJ2-7; D might be TRBD1 or TRBD2, each matching 7 bases. V dropped 1 base and J dropped 0 bases, with 16 bases sitting between them. This CDR3 has 17 amino acids. CDR1 SEHNR and CDR2 FQNEAQ come from the germline V gene (reference sequence). In nucleotides, the CDR3 is TGTGCCAGCAGCTTAGTGCATACCAGGGGGGGCTCCTACGAGCAGTACTTC. This sequence encodes CASSLVHTRGGSYEQYF.

V and J are TRBV12-3 or TRBV12-4 and TRBJ2-7, with TRBD2 matching over 8 bases. V gave up 7 bases and J gave up 5 bases; unmatched junction bases: 10. This CDR3 comprises 14 residues. CDR3 protein: CASTTAGVTNEQYF. DNA of the CDR3: TGTGCCAGCACCACAGCGGGGGTTACCAACGAGCAGTACTTC.

This sequence joins TRBV20-1 and TRBJ1-5, with D possibly being TRBD1 (5 bases). This CDR3 region has 13 residues. Between the trimmed V and J ends, which lost 4 bases and 6 bases, there was a span of 13 bases. The V gene's germline CDR1 is DFQATT and CDR2 SNEGSKA (reference sequence). The CDR3 nucleotides are TGCAGTGCTATCTTTCGGGGGAGTCAGCCCCAGCATTTT. This translates into CSAIFRGSQPQHF.

This clonotype showed up just a few times. V and J are TRBV6-2 or TRBV6-3 and TRBJ2-6; 11 bases line up with TRBD1. V dropped 5 bases and J dropped 0; count of bases not matched to a gene: 6. This CDR3 contains 18 residues. Germline V CDR1 and CDR2: MNHEY, SVGEGT. The CDR3 DNA reads TGTGCCAGCAGTAGCCGGGACAGGGGGATCTCTGGGGCCAACGTCCTGACTTTC. Encoded protein: CASSSRDRGISGANVLTF.

The CDR3 DNA reads as TGTGCCAGCAGCCAAGACGGGAAGGATCAGCCCCAGCATTTT. As protein: CASSQDGKDQPQHF. This chain connects TRBV4-2 to TRBJ1-5; D not certain. Germline CDR1 and CDR2: LGHNA and YNFKEQ. The CDR3 has 14 residues. Trimming removed 0 bases at V and 5 bases at J, with 8 bases between.

There are a few counts of this clonotype. The V call is TRBV5-1, the J call TRBJ2-3, with 8 bases matching TRBD2. CDR3 length: 14 residues. CDR1 is SGHRS, CDR2 YFSETQ, per germline. Germline trimming cut 3 bases from V and 5 bases from J; bases unmatched to any gene: 5. The CDR3 nucleotides are TGCGCCAGCAGCTCGGGACTAGTCGGAGATACGCAGTATTTT. Protein: CASSSGLVGDTQYF.

This clonotype turned up a few times. The rearrangement uses TRBV5-8 and TRBJ1-1, with D hard to call. Germline-derived CDR1 and CDR2 are SGHTS and YDEGEE. The V end was cut by 3 bases, the J end by 1 base, with 10 bases between. This CDR3 has 14 amino acids. The CDR3 spells CASSSWTGNTEAFF. CDR3 DNA sequence: TGTGCCAGCAGCTCTTGGACGGGGAACACTGAAGCTTTCTTT.

This clonotype was picked up a small number of times. J is TRBJ2-3 and V is TRBV20-1; 10 positions match TRBD2. Per germline, CDR1 DFQATT and CDR2 SNEGSKA (reference sequence). Germline trimming cut 6 bases from V and 6 bases from J; bases unmatched to any gene: 12. The CDR3 length is 15 residues. The CDR3 coding sequence is TGCAGTGCAACCCGAGGGAGCGGGGGGGCTGATACGCAGTATTTT. Encoded protein: CSATRGSGGADTQYF.

The chain recombines TRBV11-2 with TRBJ2-1; D is unresolved. V was clipped by 1 base and J by 10 bases, with 11 bases between them. Germline CDR1 SGHAT, CDR2 FQNNGV. The CDR3 has 13 residues. The DNA for the CDR3 is TGTGCCAGCAGCTTAGGTGACCTCCGCGAGCAGTTCTTC. It translates to CASSLGDLREQFF.

V usage is TRBV7-2 and J usage is TRBJ2-1; TRBD2 aligns across 8 bases. This CDR3 is built from 14 residues. V lost 2 bases and J lost 7; bases outside the gene matches: 4. Germline values: CDR1 SGHTA, CDR2 FQGNSA. This chain's CDR3 is CASSLTSGGNEQFF. The CDR3, as DNA: TGTGCCAGCAGCTTAACTAGCGGCGGTAATGAGCAGTTCTTC.

This clonotype was observed a handful of times. The V call is TRBV29-1, the J call TRBJ2-1, with 8 bases lining up with TRBD2. V trimming: 7 bases; J trimming: 2 bases; junction bases outside the gene matches: 13. The CDR3 contains 16 residues. CDR1 and CDR2 from the germline V gene are SQVTM and ANQGSEA. In DNA form, the CDR3 reads TGCAGCGCCTCGTGGGGCTCGGGGGGGACCTACAATGAGCAGTTCTTC. It is translated as CSASWGSGGTYNEQFF.

This clonotype appeared a few times. V usage is TRBV12-5 and J usage is TRBJ2-3; D is unclear. The germline V gene has CDR1 LGHNT and CDR2 FRNRAP. The CDR3 length is 16 residues. V was cut by 0 bases and J by 2 bases, with 12 bases left in between. The CDR3 nucleotides are TGTGCTAGTGGTTTGGTACTAAAATCTTCCACAGATACGCAGTATTTT. Translation: CASGLVLKSSTDTQYF.

Many counts were recorded for this clonotype. This chain links TRBV7-2 with TRBJ2-7; 8 bases fit TRBD1. The CDR3 covers 14 residues. Germline CDR1 SGHTA, CDR2 FQGNSA. V dropped 3 bases and J dropped 6; count of bases not matched to a gene: 7. This chain's CDR3 is CASSFLRDRPEQYF. Written as DNA, the CDR3 is TGTGCCAGCAGCTTTCTCCGGGACAGGCCCGAGCAGTACTTC.

J is TRBJ1-6 and V is TRBV14; possibly TRBD1 for D (5 bases). Trimming took 4 bases from V and 9 from J, leaving 13 bases between them. CDR1 SGHDN and CDR2 FVKESK come from the germline V gene. The CDR3 sequence is 14 residues long. The CDR3 coding sequence is TGTGCCAGCAGCCCGACAGCGGGGTCTTCACCCCTCCACTTT. This translates into CASSPTAGSSPLHF.

In its sample, this clonotype was seen a few times. V is TRBV29-1 and J is TRBJ2-5, with 12 bases fitting TRBD2. The CDR3 is 13 amino acids. The ends lost 7 bases at V and 4 bases at J; junction bases unmatched: 4. Germline CDR1 reads SQVTM; CDR2 reads ANQGSEA. The CDR3 DNA reads as TGCAGCGCTAGCGGGAGGGCCCTAGAGACCCAGTACTTC. It translates to CSASGRALETQYF.

This clonotype came up a few times. The chain combines TRBV29-1 with TRBJ2-1, with no clear D. With 7 bases removed from V and 4 bases from J, the gap between germline ends came to 8 bases. This CDR3 is 11 amino acids long. From germline, CDR1 is SQVTM and CDR2 ANQGSEA. The CDR3 spells CSADAYNEQFF. DNA of the CDR3: TGCAGCGCCGACGCTTACAATGAGCAGTTCTTC.

This clonotype was detected only once. The genes are TRBV28 and TRBJ2-1; a possible D gene is TRBD2 (6 bases). This CDR3 region has 17 residues. The V and J ends lost 4 bases and 0 bases respectively, with 16 bases between them. In germline, CDR1 is MDHEN, CDR2 SYDVKM. The CDR3, as DNA: TGTGCCAGCAGTTCAGCGAGCGGGCGAAGCTCCTACAATGAGCAGTTCTTC. This encodes CASSSASGRSSYNEQFF.

This clonotype has only a few counts. J is TRBJ2-5 and V is TRBV12-3 or TRBV12-4, with 11 bases fitting TRBD2. J lost 5 bases, V lost 4 bases, and 3 bases had no gene match. The CDR3 totals 14 residues. The CDR3 DNA reads TGTGCCAGCAGTTGGATAGCGGGAGGGGAGACCCAGTACTTC. Translation: CASSWIAGGETQYF.

The chain uses TRBV5-1 and TRBJ2-3; D may be TRBD2 (6 bases). Germline V gene lookup returns CDR1 SGHRS and CDR2 YFSETQ. Trimming took 5 bases from V and 7 from J, leaving 8 bases between them. The CDR3 is 11 amino acids. CDR3 residues: CASRGLNTQYF. DNA for the CDR3: TGCGCCAGCAGGGGACTTAATACGCAGTATTTT. The variable domain in full, completed from reference TRBV5-1 and TRBJ2-3, reads KAGVTQTPRYLIKTRGQQVTLSCSPISGHRSVSWYQQTPGQGLQFLFEYFSETQRNKGNFPGRFSGRQFSNSRSEMNVSTLELGDSALYLCASRGLNTQYFGPGTRLTVL.

V is TRBV11-2 and J is TRBJ2-1, with 11 positions matching TRBD2. Germline loops: CDR1 SGHAT, CDR2 FQNNGV. CDR3 length equals 15 residues. J was trimmed by 12 bases and V by 2 bases; bases with no gene match: 9. CDR3: CASSLSTSGGSLQFF. The DNA for the CDR3 is TGTGCCAGCAGCTTATCAACTAGCGGGGGAAGTTTGCAGTTCTTC.

The J gene is TRBJ2-5, the V gene TRBV7-9; 11 bases map to TRBD2. Trimming took 1 base from V and 2 from J; bases not matched to a gene: 3. The germline V gene encodes CDR1 SEHNR and CDR2 FQNEAQ (reference sequence). The CDR3 spans 16 residues. The CDR3: CASSLGPSGGQETQYF. CDR3 coding DNA: TGTGCCAGCAGCTTAGGCCCTAGCGGGGGGCAAGAGACCCAGTACTTC. The whole variable domain, remainder taken from reference TRBV7-9 and TRBJ2-5, is DTGVSQNPRHKITKRGQNVTFRCDPISEHNRLYWYRQTLGQGPEFLTYFQNEAQLEKSRLLSDRFSAERPKGSFSTLEIQRTEQGDSAMYLCASSLGPSGGQETQYFGPGTRLLVL.

This clonotype was seen more than once but under ten times. The chain carries TRBV7-9 and TRBJ1-1, with 7 bases fitting TRBD1. V lost 5 bases and J lost 3; bases outside the gene matches: 6. The CDR3 is 14 residues long. Looked up from germline, CDR1 is SEHNR and CDR2 is FQNEAQ (reference sequence). The CDR3 here is CASSAQQGYTEAFF. The CDR3 DNA reads TGTGCCAGCAGCGCGCAACAGGGGTACACTGAAGCTTTCTTT.

In its sample, this clonotype was seen a few times. The chain couples TRBV14 to TRBJ2-7; D is uncertain. Trimming cost V 1 base and J 8 bases, with 12 bases left between them. Germline CDR1 reads SGHDN; CDR2 reads FVKESK. The CDR3 is made up of 13 amino acids. The chain's CDR3 is CASSQGGISKQYF. The CDR3 nucleotides are TGTGCCAGCAGCCAAGGTGGGATCTCGAAGCAGTACTTC.

This clonotype was detected a few times. The chain joins TRBV12-3 or TRBV12-4 to TRBJ1-2; D not resolved. The CDR3 is 14 amino acids. V lost 3 bases and J lost 5, with 13 bases in between. CDR3 DNA sequence: TGTGCCAGCAGTTTCAGGCAGTCGGGGTATGGCTACACCTTC. Amino acids: CASSFRQSGYGYTF.

The chain has TRBV9 and TRBJ2-3; TRBD2 matches at 9 bases. Germline CDR1 reads SGDLS; CDR2 reads YYNGEE. The trim removed 0 bases at V and 4 bases at J, leaving 6 bases unmatched. The CDR3 spans 16 residues. CDR3: CASSVVASGIPDTQYF. CDR3 nucleotide sequence: TGTGCCAGCAGCGTAGTTGCTAGCGGGATCCCAGATACGCAGTATTTT.